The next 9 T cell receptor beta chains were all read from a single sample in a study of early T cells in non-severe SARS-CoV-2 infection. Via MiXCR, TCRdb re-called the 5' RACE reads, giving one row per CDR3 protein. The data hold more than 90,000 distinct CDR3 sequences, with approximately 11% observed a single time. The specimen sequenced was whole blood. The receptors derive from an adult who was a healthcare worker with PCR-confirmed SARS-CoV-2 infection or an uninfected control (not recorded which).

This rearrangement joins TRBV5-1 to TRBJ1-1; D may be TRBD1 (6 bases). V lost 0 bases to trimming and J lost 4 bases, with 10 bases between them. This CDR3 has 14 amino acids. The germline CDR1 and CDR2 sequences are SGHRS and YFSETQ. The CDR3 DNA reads TGCGCCAGCAGCTTGGACACAGGGACCACTGAAGCTTTCTTT. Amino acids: CASSLDTGTTEAFF.

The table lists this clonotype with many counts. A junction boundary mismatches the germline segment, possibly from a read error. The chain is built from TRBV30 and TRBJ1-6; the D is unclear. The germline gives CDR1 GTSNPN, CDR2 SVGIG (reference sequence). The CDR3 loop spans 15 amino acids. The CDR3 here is CAFANHGVSYSPLHF. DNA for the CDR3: TGTGCCTTCGCTAACCATGGGGTATCTTATTCACCCCTCCATTTT. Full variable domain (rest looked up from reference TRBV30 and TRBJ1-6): SQTIHQWPATLVQPVGSPLSLECTVEGTSNPNLYWYRQAAGRGLQLLFYSVGIGQISSEVPQNLSASRPQDRQFILSSKKLLLSDSGFYLCAFANHGVSYSPLHFGNGTRLTVT.

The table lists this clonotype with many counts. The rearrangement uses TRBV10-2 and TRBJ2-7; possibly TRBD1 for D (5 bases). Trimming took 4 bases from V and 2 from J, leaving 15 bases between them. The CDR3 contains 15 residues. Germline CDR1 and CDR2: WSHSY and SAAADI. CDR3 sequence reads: CASSGRGRLPYEQYF. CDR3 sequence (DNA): TGCGCCAGCAGTGGTAGGGGCAGGCTCCCCTACGAGCAGTACTTC.

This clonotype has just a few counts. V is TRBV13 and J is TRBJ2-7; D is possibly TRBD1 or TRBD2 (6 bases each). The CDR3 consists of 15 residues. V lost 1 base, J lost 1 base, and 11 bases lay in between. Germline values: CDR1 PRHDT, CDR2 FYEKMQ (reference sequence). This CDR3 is CASSLDRGRSYEQYF. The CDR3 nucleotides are TGTGCCAGCAGCTTAGATCGGGGGCGGTCCTACGAGCAGTACTTC.

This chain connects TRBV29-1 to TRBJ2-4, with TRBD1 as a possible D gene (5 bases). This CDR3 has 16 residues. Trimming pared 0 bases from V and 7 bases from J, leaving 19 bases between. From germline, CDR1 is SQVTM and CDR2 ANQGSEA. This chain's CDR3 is CSVEDLSRENWNIQYF. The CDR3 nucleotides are TGCAGCGTTGAAGACCTCAGCAGGGAAAACTGGAACATTCAGTACTTC.

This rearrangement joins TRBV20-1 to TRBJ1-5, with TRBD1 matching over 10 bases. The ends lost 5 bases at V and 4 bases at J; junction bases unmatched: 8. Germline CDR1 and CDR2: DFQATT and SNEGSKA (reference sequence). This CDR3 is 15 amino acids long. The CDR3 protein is CSAVGGGQGNQPQHF. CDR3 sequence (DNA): TGCAGTGCTGTCGGGGGGGGACAGGGGAATCAGCCCCAGCATTTT.

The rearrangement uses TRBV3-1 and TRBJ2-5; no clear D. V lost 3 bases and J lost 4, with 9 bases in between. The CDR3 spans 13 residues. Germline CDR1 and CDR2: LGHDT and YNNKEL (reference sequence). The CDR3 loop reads CASSQRDLETQYF. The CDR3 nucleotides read TGTGCCAGCAGCCAGCGCGACTTAGAGACCCAGTACTTC.

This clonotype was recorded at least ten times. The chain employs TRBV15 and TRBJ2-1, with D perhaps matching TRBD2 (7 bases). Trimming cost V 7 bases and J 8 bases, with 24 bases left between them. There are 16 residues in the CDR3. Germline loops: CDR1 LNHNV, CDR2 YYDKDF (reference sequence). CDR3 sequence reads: CATKSRGAGELDEQFF. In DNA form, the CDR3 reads TGTGCCACCAAATCCCGGGGGGCAGGGGAGTTGGATGAGCAGTTCTTC.

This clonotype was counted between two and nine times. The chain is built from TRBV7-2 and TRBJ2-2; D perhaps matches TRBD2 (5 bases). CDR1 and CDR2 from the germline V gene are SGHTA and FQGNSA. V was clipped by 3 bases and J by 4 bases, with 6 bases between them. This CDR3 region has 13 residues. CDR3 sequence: CASSFTSTGELFF. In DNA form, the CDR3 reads TGTGCCAGCAGCTTTACTAGCACCGGGGAGCTGTTTTTT.